This TCR beta chain appears in the sequencing data of a study of cytomegalovirus exposure and HLA in healthy donors. Broader study findings: Using the classifier, cytomegalovirus status was reportedly diagnosed with high specificity and sensitivity. Whilst most TCR sequences proved rare, a subset of public TCRs occurred across many donors.

Germline lookup yields CDR1 SGHVS and CDR2 FNYEAQ. Trimming took 5 bases from V and 4 from J, leaving 23 bases between them. CDR3 size: 18 residues. To note about this clone: Its antigen remains unidentified.

The PCR contained 60 Vbeta and 13 Jbeta primers. Only in-frame clones appear in the TCRdb table, and some are missing; sequencing was by immunoSEQ multiplex PCR. The sample carries around 150,000 clones, around two thirds recorded once. This TCR was recovered from a male donor in good health and CMV-seronegative. Sequencing input: PBMCs. The chain employs TRBV7-6 and TRBJ2-2; possibly TRBD2 for D (7 bases). The CDR3 protein is CASSHYGGGVRGTGELFF. In DNA form, the CDR3 reads TGTGCCAGCAGCCACTACGGAGGGGGGGTGAGGGGCACCGGGGAGCTGTTTTTT.